A single sample is the source of the 16 T cell receptor beta chains below, sequenced in a study of human T cells and chemical hapten exposure. As the library was built, unique molecular identifiers were attached to individual cDNA molecules. MiXCR, run by TCRdb on the reads, gives a single entry per CDR3 protein. The sample lists 95,000 to 150,000 distinct CDR3 sequences; 6.5% to 10% were seen once. Someone pulled total RNA out of unfractionated whole blood. The sequenced sample consisted of whole blood. Receptors originate from a human donor in good health. Some clones in this sample may be carry-over from other donors' samples.

This clonotype was found a few times. The chain employs TRBV20-1 and TRBJ2-3; possibly TRBD2 for D (6 bases). Trimming took 7 bases from V and 4 from J, leaving 18 bases between them. CDR3 length equals 14 residues. Looked up from germline, CDR1 is DFQATT and CDR2 is SNEGSKA (reference sequence). In DNA form, the CDR3 reads TGCAGTGGGGTAGTTGGAGGGAGCGCAGATACGCAGTATTTT. This encodes CSGVVGGSADTQYF.

On this clonotype: Since a much larger clone is just one base distant, this may be a read error. This chain uses TRBV5-1 with TRBJ2-6, with 8 nucleotides matching TRBD1. Germline V gene sequence: CDR1 SGHRS, CDR2 YFSETQ. The CDR3 runs to 17 residues. The CDR3: CASTSRQGSSGANILTF. The DNA of the CDR3 is TGCGCCAGCACCTCGCGACAGGGGAGCTCTGGGGCCAACATCCTGACTTTC.

The sample holds many counts of this clonotype. This rearrangement joins TRBV18 to TRBJ2-1; 11 nucleotides line up with TRBD2. Germline V gene lookup returns CDR1 KGHSH and CDR2 LQKENI. With 6 bases clipped from V and 0 bases from J, the junction kept 7 bases outside the gene matches. This CDR3 contains 17 residues. The DNA for the CDR3 is TGTGCCAGCTCCCCCGGGACTAGCGGTAGCTCCTACAATGAGCAGTTCTTC. As protein: CASSPGTSGSSYNEQFF.

This clonotype was counted ten times or more. The gene calls are TRBV5-1 and TRBJ2-5, with TRBD1 identical over 10 bases. The CDR3 is made up of 15 amino acids. With V trimmed by 5 bases and J by 3 bases, 7 bases remained unmatched. From germline, CDR1 is SGHRS and CDR2 YFSETQ. CDR3 sequence reads: CASSLMGTGEETQYF. In nucleotides, the CDR3 is TGCGCCAGCAGTTTGATGGGGACAGGGGAAGAGACCCAGTACTTC.

This clonotype was counted many times. The chain couples TRBV7-9 to TRBJ2-7; 7 bases line up with TRBD1. The trim removed 0 bases at V and 2 bases at J, leaving 10 bases unmatched. Germline loops: CDR1 SEHNR, CDR2 FQNEAQ (reference sequence). This CDR3 has 17 amino acids. The CDR3 nucleotides are TGTGCCAGCAGCTTAGCGCTCGGACAGGCCGGCACCTACGAGCAGTACTTC. Amino acids: CASSLALGQAGTYEQYF.

This clonotype was seen a few times. The chain links TRBV27 to TRBJ1-4; TRBD1 matches at 8 bases. Losses at the gene ends were 5 bases for V and 3 bases for J; bases not matched to a gene: 2. CDR3 length: 14 amino acids. Germline assignment: CDR1 MNHEY and CDR2 SMNVEV (reference sequence). The CDR3 DNA sequence: TGTGCCAGCAGTAGGGACAGGTCTAATGAAAAACTGTTTTTT. As protein: CASSRDRSNEKLFF.

Only a few counts were recorded for this clonotype. This chain joins TRBV6-1 and TRBJ2-7; TRBD1 aligns across 7 bases. J was trimmed by 3 bases and V by 4 bases; bases with no gene match: 15. The CDR3 has 17 amino acids. Germline V lookup: CDR1 MNHNS, CDR2 SASEGT. This CDR3 is CASSGDRANNLLYEQYF. As DNA, the CDR3 is TGTGCCAGCAGTGGCGACAGGGCTAATAACCTCCTCTACGAGCAGTACTTC.

This clonotype was detected a few times. The rearrangement uses TRBV29-1 and TRBJ2-1, with TRBD1 identical over 7 bases. CDR3 length: 15 residues. V lost 1 base and J lost 3; bases outside the gene matches: 6. CDR1 is SQVTM, CDR2 ANQGSEA, per germline. CDR3 sequence reads: CSVEGDSGDYNEQFF. CDR3 bases: TGCAGCGTTGAAGGGGACAGTGGAGACTACAATGAGCAGTTCTTC.

In its sample, this clonotype was seen a few times. The chain combines TRBV12-5 with TRBJ2-7; the D gene could be TRBD1 or TRBD2 (5 bases each). The germline V gene encodes CDR1 LGHNT and CDR2 FRNRAP. The CDR3 sequence is 14 residues long. V lost 4 bases and J 2 bases, leaving 12 bases between the germline ends. CDR3 protein: CASGYPSGPYEQYF. Here the CDR3 DNA reads TGTGCTAGTGGTTACCCGTCGGGGCCCTACGAGCAGTACTTC.

This clonotype came up many times. V and J are TRBV10-3 and TRBJ1-2; D gene uncertain. Trimming took off 6 bases at V and 1 base at J, with 12 bases between the two ends. Germline V gene lookup returns CDR1 ENHRY and CDR2 SYGVKD. The CDR3 consists of 14 residues. As DNA, the CDR3 is TGTGCCATCAGCACAAGGCAGCTTAACTATGGCTACACCTTC. Translation gives CAISTRQLNYGYTF.

The chain has TRBV7-3 and TRBJ2-1; D is unresolved. The CDR3 length is 13 residues. Trimming stripped 5 bases from V and 2 bases from J, with 7 bases between. CDR1 and CDR2 from the germline V gene are SGHTA and FQGTGA. The CDR3 here is CASSVFPYNEQFF. CDR3 nucleotide sequence: TGTGCCAGCAGCGTCTTCCCCTACAATGAGCAGTTCTTC.

This sequence joins TRBV4-3 and TRBJ1-4; D is perhaps TRBD1 (6 bases). Trimming left V 8 bases short and J 4 bases short, with 14 bases between. Germline V gene data show CDR1 as LGHNA and CDR2 as YSLEER. The length of the CDR3 is 14 residues. As DNA, the CDR3 is TGCGCCAGCTCCACCGGGACAATTAATGAAAAACTGTTTTTT. Translated, it gives CASSTGTINEKLFF.

The sample holds many counts of this clonotype. The chain joins TRBV13 to TRBJ1-1; a weak D match, TRBD1 (5 bases). The CDR3 runs 16 residues. V was trimmed by 5 bases and J by 0 bases, leaving 16 bases between them. Germline V gives CDR1 PRHDT, CDR2 FYEKMQ (reference sequence). The CDR3 nucleotides read TGTGCCAGCAGCCCCCCGTCAGGGAGAATGAACACTGAAGCTTTCTTT. As protein: CASSPPSGRMNTEAFF. The whole variable domain, filled in from reference TRBV13 and TRBJ1-1, reads AAGVIQSPRHLIKEKRETATLKCYPIPRHDTVYWYQQGPGQDPQFLISFYEKMQSDKGSIPDRFSAQQFSDYHSELNMSSLELGDSALYFCASSPPSGRMNTEAFFGQGTRLTVV.

This clonotype was counted many times. The chain couples TRBV4-3 to TRBJ2-7; D is unresolved. The CDR3 is 14 residues long. Germline loops: CDR1 LGHNA, CDR2 YSLEER. Trimming left V 1 base short and J 2 bases short, with 9 bases between. For the CDR3, the DNA is TGCGCCAGCAGCCAAGCCCCTGGGACCTACGAGCAGTACTTC. This gives the protein CASSQAPGTYEQYF.

A few counts support this clonotype. The chain has TRBV9 and TRBJ2-5; the D gene is possibly TRBD1 (6 bases). Deletions cut 4 bases from V and 4 bases from J, with 14 bases between. CDR1 SGDLS and CDR2 YYNGEE come from the germline V gene. The CDR3 loop spans 14 amino acids. The CDR3 DNA sequence: TGTGCCAGCAGCAGAGCGACAGGACTAGAGACCCAGTACTTC. Its translation is CASSRATGLETQYF. Full variable domain (rest looked up from reference TRBV9 and TRBJ2-5): DSGVTQTPKHLITATGQRVTLRCSPRSGDLSVYWYQQSLDQGLQFLIQYYNGEERAKGNILERFSAQQFPDLHSELNLSSLELGDSALYFCASSRATGLETQYFGPGTRLLVL.

The CDR3 DNA is TGTGCCAGTATTAGTGGGACAGGGGTCATCGGGGAGCTGTTTTTT. Translated: CASISGTGVIGELFF. The rearrangement links TRBV19 to TRBJ2-2; 10 bases are a match to TRBD1. J was trimmed by 7 bases and V by 7 bases; bases with no gene match: 9. Germline V CDR1 and CDR2: LNHDA, SQIVND (reference sequence). The CDR3 runs to 15 residues.